Listed here is a single TCR beta chain. Repertoires were generated with immunoSEQ multiplex PCR, while TCRdb's copy carries only in-frame clones and drops some. This repertoire shows 50,000 or so clones, roughly 90% found once; its top ten account for less than 0.65%. The entry originates in a study of T cell changes during pregnancy in multiple sclerosis. Trimming cost V 2 bases and J 0 bases; bases outside gene matches: 2. Germline CDR1 is LNHNV and CDR2 is YYDKDF (reference sequence). The CDR3 is made up of 16 amino acids. The sequence was obtained from a female donor with multiple sclerosis, enrolled in a pregnancy study. Sequencing was performed on CD4+ T cells from peripheral blood mononuclear cells, taken after pregnancy. The V and J genes are TRBV15 and TRBJ1-3; 9 positions agree with TRBD1. CDR3 sequence: CATSRLTGGSGNTIYF. The CDR3 nucleotides are TGTGCCACCAGCAGACTGACAGGGGGCTCTGGAAACACCATATATTTT.